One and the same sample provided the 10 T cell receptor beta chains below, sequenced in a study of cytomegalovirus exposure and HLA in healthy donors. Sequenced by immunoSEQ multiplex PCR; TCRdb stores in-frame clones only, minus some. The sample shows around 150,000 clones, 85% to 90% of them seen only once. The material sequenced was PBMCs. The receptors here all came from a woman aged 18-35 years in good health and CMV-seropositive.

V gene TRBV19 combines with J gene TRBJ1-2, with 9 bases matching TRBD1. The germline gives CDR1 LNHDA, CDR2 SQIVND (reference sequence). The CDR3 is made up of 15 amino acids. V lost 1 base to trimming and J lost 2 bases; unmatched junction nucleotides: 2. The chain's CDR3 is CASSIGGQGNYGYTF. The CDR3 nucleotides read TGTGCCAGTAGTATAGGGGGACAGGGCAACTATGGCTACACCTTC. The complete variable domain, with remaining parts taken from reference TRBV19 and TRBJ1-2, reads DGGITQSPKYLFRKEGQNVTLSCEQNLNHDAMYWYRQDPGQGLRLIYYSQIVNDFQKGDIAEGYSVSREKKESFPLTVTSAQKNPTAFYLCASSIGGQGNYGYTFGSGTRLTVV.

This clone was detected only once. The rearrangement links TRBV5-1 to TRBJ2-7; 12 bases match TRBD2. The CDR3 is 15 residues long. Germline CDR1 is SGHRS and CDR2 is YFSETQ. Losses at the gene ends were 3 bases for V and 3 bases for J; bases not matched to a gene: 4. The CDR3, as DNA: TGCGCCAGCAGCTCCGGACTAGCGGGAAGCTACGAGCAGTACTTC. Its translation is CASSSGLAGSYEQYF.

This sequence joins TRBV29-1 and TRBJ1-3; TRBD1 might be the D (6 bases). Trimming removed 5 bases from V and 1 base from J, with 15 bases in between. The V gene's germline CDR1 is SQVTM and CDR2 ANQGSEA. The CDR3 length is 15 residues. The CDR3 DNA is TGCAGCGTTACTTTTGTGCAGGGGTCTGGAAACACCATATATTTT. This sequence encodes CSVTFVQGSGNTIYF.

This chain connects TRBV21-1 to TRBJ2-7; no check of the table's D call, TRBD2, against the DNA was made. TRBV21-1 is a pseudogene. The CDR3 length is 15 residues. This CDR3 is CASSKEQAGHYEQYF. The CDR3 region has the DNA TGTGCCAGCAGCAAAGAGCAAGCGGGGCACTACGAGCAGTACTTC.

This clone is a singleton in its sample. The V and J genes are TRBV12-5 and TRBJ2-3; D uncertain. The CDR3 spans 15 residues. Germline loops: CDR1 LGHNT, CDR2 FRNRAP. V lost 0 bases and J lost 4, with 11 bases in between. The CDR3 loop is CASGLVLRPADTQYF. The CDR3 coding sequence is TGTGCTAGTGGTTTGGTACTACGGCCCGCAGATACGCAGTATTTT.

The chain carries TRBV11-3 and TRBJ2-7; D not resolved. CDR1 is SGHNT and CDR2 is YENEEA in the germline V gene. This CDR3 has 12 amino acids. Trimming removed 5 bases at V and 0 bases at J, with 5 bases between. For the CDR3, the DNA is TGTGCCAGCAGCGCCAGCTCCTACGAGCAGTACTTC. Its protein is CASSASSYEQYF.

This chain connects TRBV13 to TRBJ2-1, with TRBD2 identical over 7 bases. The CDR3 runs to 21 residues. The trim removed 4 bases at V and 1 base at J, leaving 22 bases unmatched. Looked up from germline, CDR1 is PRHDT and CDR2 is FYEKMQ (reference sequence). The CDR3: CASSYPSSLAEYRSSYNEQFF. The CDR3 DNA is TGTGCCAGCAGCTACCCATCCTCTCTAGCGGAGTACAGATCGTCCTACAATGAGCAGTTCTTC.

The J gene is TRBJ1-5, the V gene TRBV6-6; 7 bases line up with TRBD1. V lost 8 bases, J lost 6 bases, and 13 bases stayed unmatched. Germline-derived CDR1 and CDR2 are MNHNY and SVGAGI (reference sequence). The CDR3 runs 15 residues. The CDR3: CASGTYRGAAQPQHF. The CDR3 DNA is TGTGCCAGCGGCACATACAGGGGAGCCGCTCAGCCCCAGCATTTT.

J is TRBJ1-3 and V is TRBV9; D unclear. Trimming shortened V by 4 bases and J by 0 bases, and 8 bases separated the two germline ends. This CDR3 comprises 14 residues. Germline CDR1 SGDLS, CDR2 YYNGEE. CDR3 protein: CASSLRSSGNTIYF. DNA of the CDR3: TGTGCCAGCAGCTTGCGGAGCTCTGGAAACACCATATATTTT. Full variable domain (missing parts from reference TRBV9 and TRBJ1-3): DSGVTQTPKHLITATGQRVTLRCSPRSGDLSVYWYQQSLDQGLQFLIQYYNGEERAKGNILERFSAQQFPDLHSELNLSSLELGDSALYFCASSLRSSGNTIYFGEGSWLTVV.

CDR3 DNA sequence: TGTGCTAGTGGGGCGACTACGCAAGAGACCCAGTACTTC. Its protein product is CASGATTQETQYF. The chain links TRBV12-5 to TRBJ2-5, with TRBD2 as a possible D gene (5 bases). V dropped 6 bases and J dropped 2 bases, with 10 bases sitting between them. CDR3 size: 13 residues. From germline, CDR1 is LGHNT and CDR2 FRNRAP.